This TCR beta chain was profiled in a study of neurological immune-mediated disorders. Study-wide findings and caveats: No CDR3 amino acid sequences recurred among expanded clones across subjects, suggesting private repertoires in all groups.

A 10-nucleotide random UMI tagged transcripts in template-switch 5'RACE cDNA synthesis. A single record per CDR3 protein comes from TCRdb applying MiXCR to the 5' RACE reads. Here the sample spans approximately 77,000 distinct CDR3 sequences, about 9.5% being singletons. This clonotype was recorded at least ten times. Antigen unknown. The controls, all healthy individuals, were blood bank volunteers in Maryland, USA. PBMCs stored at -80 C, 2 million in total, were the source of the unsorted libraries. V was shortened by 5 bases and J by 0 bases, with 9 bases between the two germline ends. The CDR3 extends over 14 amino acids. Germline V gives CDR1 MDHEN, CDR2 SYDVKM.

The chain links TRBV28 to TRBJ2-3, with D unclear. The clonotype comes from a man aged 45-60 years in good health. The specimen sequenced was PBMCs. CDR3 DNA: TGTGCCAGCAGTCCGGAGCCGAGCACAGATACGCAGTATTTT. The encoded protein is CASSPEPSTDTQYF.